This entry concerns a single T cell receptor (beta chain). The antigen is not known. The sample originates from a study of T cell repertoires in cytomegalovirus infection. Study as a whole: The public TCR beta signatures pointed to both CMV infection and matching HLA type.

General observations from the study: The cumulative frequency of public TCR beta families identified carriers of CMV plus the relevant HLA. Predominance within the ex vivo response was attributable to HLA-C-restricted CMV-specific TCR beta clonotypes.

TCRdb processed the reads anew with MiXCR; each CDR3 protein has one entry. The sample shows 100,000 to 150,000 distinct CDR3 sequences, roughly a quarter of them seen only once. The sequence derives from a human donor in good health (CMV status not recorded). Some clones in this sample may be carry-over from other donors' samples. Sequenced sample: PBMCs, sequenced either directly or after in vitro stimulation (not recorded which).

The CDR3 coding sequence is TGTGCCAGCAGCTCATCGACTAGCGGGAGGATAGATTCTAGCACAGATACGCAGTATTTT. Its protein product is CASSSSTSGRIDSSTDTQYF. V usage is TRBV7-8 and J usage is TRBJ2-3, with 13 nucleotides matching TRBD2. CDR3 length: 20 amino acids. With 4 bases clipped from V and 0 bases from J, the junction kept 13 bases outside the gene matches. Germline values: CDR1 SGHVS, CDR2 FQNEAQ.